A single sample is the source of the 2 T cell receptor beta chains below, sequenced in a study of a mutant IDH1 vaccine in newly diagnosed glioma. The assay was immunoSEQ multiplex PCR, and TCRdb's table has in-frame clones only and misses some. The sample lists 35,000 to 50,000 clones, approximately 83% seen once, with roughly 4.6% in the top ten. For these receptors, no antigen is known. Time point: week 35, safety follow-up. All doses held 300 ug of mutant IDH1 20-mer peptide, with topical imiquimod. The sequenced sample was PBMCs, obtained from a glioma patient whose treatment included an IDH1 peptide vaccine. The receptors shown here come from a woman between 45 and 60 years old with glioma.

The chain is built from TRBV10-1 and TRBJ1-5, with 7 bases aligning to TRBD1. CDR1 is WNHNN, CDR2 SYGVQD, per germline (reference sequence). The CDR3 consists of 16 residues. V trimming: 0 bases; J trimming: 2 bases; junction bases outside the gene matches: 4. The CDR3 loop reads CASSESGTEGNQPQHF. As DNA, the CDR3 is TGCGCCAGCAGTGAGTCGGGGACAGAAGGCAATCAGCCCCAGCATTTT.

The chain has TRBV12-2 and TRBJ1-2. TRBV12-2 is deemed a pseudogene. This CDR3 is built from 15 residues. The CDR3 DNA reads TGTGCAAGTCGCTTAGTTCCAGCGCGGTACTATGGCTACACCTTC. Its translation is CASRLVPARYYGYTF.